In its sample, the clone carrying this TCR beta chain was seen a few times. Documented time point: pre-sensitization, week 0. Indicated treatment: therapeutic diphenylcyclopropenone sensitization with weekly scalp DPC. Germline V gene data show CDR1 as LGHDT and CDR2 as YNNKEL (reference sequence). The CDR3 runs 16 residues. J gave up 3 bases and V 4 bases, and 10 bases lay outside the gene matches. The data belong to a study of human T cells and chemical hapten exposure. MiXCR, applied by TCRdb to the RACE reads, yields one record per CDR3 protein. The sample records 85,000 to 100,000 distinct CDR3 sequences, roughly a tenth being singletons.

The receptor was isolated from a woman aged 55 to 70 with alopecia areata. Some clones in this sample may be carry-over from other donors' samples. The chain employs TRBV3-1 and TRBJ2-7; 9 nucleotides agree with TRBD1. Sample: whole blood, taken in connection with sensitization to the hapten diphenylcyclopropenone (DPC). The CDR3 DNA is TGTGCCAGCAGCCCCCAACGGGGACAGGGTATCTACGAGCAGTACTTC. It codes for CASSPQRGQGIYEQYF.